Below, one T cell receptor beta chain is given with its context. Authors' processing steps: Amplifying reference gene primers gave estimates of nucleated cell counts. Data came from immunoSEQ multiplex PCR; TCRdb stores just in-frame clones and leaves some out. V and J calls and clone size follow that table, whereas D and trimming were derived from the DNA. Among 200,000 to 250,000 clones listed, 75% to 90% were seen once. The source of the sample is a study of blood T cell repertoires in COVID-19. The wider study: The samples span acute and convalescent COVID-19 from the United States, Italy and Spain. The analysed material was cDNA or gDNA that came from T cells, B-cell-depleted T cells, or PBMCs.

In germline, CDR1 is SGHDT, CDR2 YYEEEE. The CDR3 consists of 16 residues. The V end lost 4 bases, the J end lost 0 bases, and 16 bases lay between the germline ends. The TCR sequence derives from a woman younger than 45 who had recovered from COVID-19. This chain uses TRBV5-6 with TRBJ1-1, with unresolved D. Sequenced: peripheral blood. The CDR3 DNA is TGTGCCAGCAGCATAACCTCGGGAAGACTGAACACTGAAGCTTTCTTT. Its protein is CASSITSGRLNTEAFF.